This T cell receptor beta chain was identified in a study of blood T cell repertoires in COVID-19. Study in general: Specimens from acute and convalescent COVID-19 originated in the United States, Italy and Spain.

In the original workflow: The authors estimated nucleated cell counts from reference gene primer amplification. Sequencing was performed with immunoSEQ multiplex PCR; in TCRdb, only in-frame clones are kept and a portion is missing. That table furnishes V, J and clone size, whereas the DNA furnished D and trimming. Seen here are more than 300,000 clones, about 86% observed once, and the top ten hold roughly 1.1%. Germline assignment: CDR1 LGHDT and CDR2 YNNKEL (reference sequence). The V end was cut by 1 base, the J end by 5 bases, with 17 bases between. The CDR3 is 16 residues long. This sequence was found in a woman between 45 and 60 years old with acute or convalescent COVID-19. The rearrangement uses TRBV3-1 (or the pseudogene TRBV3-2) and TRBJ1-1; weak D call: TRBD1 (5 bases). Sequencing was done on a sample of peripheral blood. The CDR3 nucleotides read TGTGCCAGCAGCCAAGTTTGGGGGGGAATGGGAACTGAAGCTTTCTTT. Encoded protein: CASSQVWGGMGTEAFF.